This passage covers 21 T cell receptor beta chains from one sample sequenced in a study of CD4 and CD8 cells across lung adenocarcinoma regions. TCRdb reprocessed the PCR reads via MiXCR and lists one record per CDR3 protein. The sample contains about 19,000 distinct CDR3 sequences, around 50% of which appear only once. The sample taken for sequencing was CD8+ T cells from the margin of a lung tumor. All receptors derive from a male donor with lung adenocarcinoma. The CD4 and CD8 labels of this study may be unreliable.

The genes are TRBV11-2 and TRBJ1-6; D is undetermined. The CDR3 spans 15 residues. V lost 0 bases and J lost 9, with 12 bases in between. CDR1 and CDR2 from the germline V gene are SGHAT and FQNNGV. The CDR3 loop reads CASSLESGSPSPLHF. CDR3 DNA sequence: TGTGCCAGCAGCTTAGAATCCGGGTCTCCTTCACCCCTCCACTTT. Using reference TRBV11-2 and TRBJ1-6 for the parts outside the CDR3, the full variable domain is EAGVAQSPRYKIIEKRQSVAFWCNPISGHATLYWYQQILGQGPKLLIQFQNNGVVDDSQLPKDRFSAERLKGVDSTLKIQPAKLEDSAVYLCASSLESGSPSPLHFGNGTRLTVT.

This chain uses TRBV6-1 with TRBJ1-6, with a possible D match to TRBD1 (5 bases). This CDR3 comprises 14 residues. The V end lost 1 base, the J end lost 8 bases, and 9 bases lay between the germline ends. Germline V lookup: CDR1 MNHNS, CDR2 SASEGT. The CDR3 nucleotides are TGTGCCAGCAGTGAAGGCGCAGGGTATTCACCCCTCCACTTT. The encoded protein is CASSEGAGYSPLHF.

V is TRBV6-1 and J is TRBJ2-1, with 11 positions matching TRBD2. The J call could be wrong; TRBJ2-7 is a better fit for the DNA end. Germline CDR1 MNHNS, CDR2 SASEGT. The CDR3 runs 14 residues. The DNA for the CDR3 is TGTGCCAGCAGTGATAGCGGGAGGGCCCCTCGGCAGTACTTC. Amino acids: CASSDSGRAPRQYF.

This clonotype was found many times. The V call is TRBV25-1, the J call TRBJ2-1; TRBD2 is a possible D gene (5 bases). V gave up 6 bases and J gave up 3 bases, with 12 bases separating them. This CDR3 is 14 amino acids long. The germline CDR1 and CDR2 sequences are MGHDK and SYGVNS. Here the CDR3 DNA reads TGTGCCAGCAGGTCTCCCGGGGTCTACAATGAGCAGTTCTTC. It codes for CASRSPGVYNEQFF.

V usage is TRBV6-1 and J usage is TRBJ2-1, with D perhaps being TRBD1 or TRBD2 (5 bases each). The CDR3 sequence is 12 residues long. V lost 6 bases and J lost 9, with 12 bases in between. In germline, CDR1 is MNHNS, CDR2 SASEGT. Here the CDR3 reads CASRRMGVEQFF. The CDR3 bases are TGTGCCAGCAGGCGAATGGGGGTTGAGCAGTTCTTC.

Notes on this clonotype: One junction end disagrees with the germline gene, perhaps due to a read error. The chain joins TRBV10-2 to TRBJ1-2; no clear D gene. Germline CDR1 and CDR2: WSHSY and SAAADI. The CDR3 spans 12 residues. In DNA form, the CDR3 reads TGCGCCAGCACACACGCCAACACTGACTACACCTTT. It translates to CASTHANTDYTF.

Points on this clonotype: A junction end diverges from the germline sequence, so it may reflect a read error. This chain links TRBV10-3 with TRBJ2-3; the D gene is possibly TRBD1 (6 bases). This CDR3 is built from 14 residues. The germline V gene has CDR1 ENHRY and CDR2 SYGVKD. CDR3 sequence reads: CAGSGGRDTETQYF. CDR3 sequence (DNA): TGTGCGGGGAGTGGGGGCCGTGACACAGAGACGCAGTATTTT.

This clonotype occurred a few times. The V gene is TRBV20-1, the J gene TRBJ2-1; D is undetermined. The CDR3 length is 12 residues. Germline CDR1 and CDR2: DFQATT and SNEGSKA (reference sequence). V lost 6 bases to trimming and J lost 5 bases, with 11 bases between them. CDR3 in amino acids: CSATPGNNEQFF. Here the CDR3 DNA reads TGCAGTGCAACCCCGGGCAACAATGAGCAGTTCTTC.

Notes on this clonotype: A read error may account for a junction end that differs from germline. The chain joins TRBV6-1 to TRBJ2-3, with no clear D. Germline-derived CDR1 and CDR2 are MNHNS and SASEGT. CDR3 length: 15 residues. The CDR3 region has the DNA TGTGCCAGGGCCCTCCCGGCTATGGGCACAGATGAGCAGTATTTC. Encoded protein: CARALPAMGTDEQYF.

This clonotype came up many times. CDR3 DNA: TGTGCCAGCAGTTCTAGCGGGTCTAGTAATGAGCAGTTCTTC. Amino acid sequence: CASSSSGSSNEQFF. The V and J genes are TRBV6-5 and TRBJ2-1; 8 nucleotides align to TRBD2. J lost 7 bases, V lost 4 bases, and 6 bases had no gene match. Germline V lookup: CDR1 MNHEY, CDR2 SVGAGI. CDR3 length: 14 amino acids.

This clonotype was observed a few times. This chain links TRBV6-1 with TRBJ2-1; tentative D call: TRBD2 (6 bases). This CDR3 spans 16 amino acids. Germline values: CDR1 MNHNS, CDR2 SASEGT. The V and J ends lost 4 bases and 2 bases respectively, with 15 bases between them. CDR3 sequence (DNA): TGTGCCAGCAGTGGTGCTTGGGGGAGGACCTACAATGAGCAGTTCTTC. It encodes CASSGAWGRTYNEQFF.

J is TRBJ2-5 and V is TRBV6-5; 9 positions match TRBD1. The length of the CDR3 is 18 residues. The trim removed 2 bases at V and 3 bases at J, leaving 13 bases unmatched. Germline CDR1 is MNHEY and CDR2 is SVGAGI. The CDR3 region has the DNA TGTGCCAGCAGTTACCGTACACCCGGACAGGGGCAGAAAGAGACCCAGTACTTC. Its translation: CASSYRTPGQGQKETQYF.

The table lists this clonotype with a few counts. The rearrangement uses TRBV6-1 and TRBJ1-1; D not certain. CDR3 size: 13 residues. Looked up from germline, CDR1 is MNHNS and CDR2 is SASEGT. Trimming cost V 5 bases and J 1 base, with 8 bases left between them. The CDR3 DNA reads as TGTGCCAGCAGTCCCGGGAGGAACACTGAAGCTTTCTTT. Translated: CASSPGRNTEAFF.

This clonotype was counted ten times or more. The genes are TRBV14 and TRBJ2-5; 8 bases map to TRBD1. The CDR3 has 15 amino acids. The germline V gene has CDR1 SGHDN and CDR2 FVKESK. The ends lost 0 bases at V and 5 bases at J; junction bases unmatched: 5. CDR3 sequence reads: CASSQDLGQVETQYF. DNA of the CDR3: TGTGCCAGCAGCCAAGATCTGGGACAGGTGGAGACCCAGTACTTC.

This CDR3 reads CASSAVAGTDTQYF. The CDR3, as DNA: TGCGCCAGCAGTGCAGTAGCGGGCACAGATACGCAGTATTTT. The chain uses TRBV10-2 and TRBJ2-3; D possibly corresponds to TRBD2 (6 bases). This CDR3 spans 14 amino acids. V was pared by 4 bases and J by 1 base, with 9 bases between. CDR1 is WSHSY, CDR2 SAAADI, per germline.

In DNA form, the CDR3 reads TGTGCCAGCAACTCCGGGGCCTCCTACGAGCAGTACTTC. It yields the protein CASNSGASYEQYF. The rearrangement uses TRBV27 and TRBJ2-1; D might be TRBD1 or TRBD2, each matching 5 bases. Near its end, the DNA agrees better with TRBJ2-7, so the J call may be wrong. The length of the CDR3 is 13 residues. Per germline, CDR1 MNHEY and CDR2 SMNVEV (reference sequence).

CDR3 DNA sequence: TGCGCCAGCAGTGAAAACAGGGCCGTAGAGACCCAGTTCTTC. Its protein is CASSENRAVETQFF. The chain uses TRBV5-1 and TRBJ2-1; a weak D match, TRBD1 (6 bases). CDR3 length: 14 amino acids. With 5 bases removed from V and 13 bases from J, the gap between germline ends came to 22 bases. Germline CDR1 is SGHRS and CDR2 is YFSETQ.

This clonotype has a count of ten or more. The J gene is TRBJ1-6, the V gene TRBV6-1, with D perhaps matching TRBD1 (5 bases). Per the germline V gene, CDR1 is MNHNS and CDR2 is SASEGT. With 9 bases removed from V and 3 bases from J, the gap between germline ends came to 12 bases. CDR3 length: 14 residues. The CDR3 sequence: CASTRGDYNSPLHF. Here the CDR3 DNA reads TGTGCCAGTACTCGGGGGGACTATAATTCACCCCTCCACTTT.

The chain uses TRBV27 and TRBJ2-3, with D tentatively TRBD1 (5 bases). The germline CDR1 and CDR2 sequences are MNHEY and SMNVEV (reference sequence). Trimming stripped 7 bases from V and 12 bases from J, with 26 bases between. The CDR3 sequence is 15 residues long. The CDR3 DNA reads as TGTGCCAGCACCTTAGACAGAACTAACACAGAGACCCAGTATTTT. This codes for CASTLDRTNTETQYF.

The rearrangement uses TRBV10-2 and TRBJ2-3, with D perhaps assigned TRBD1 or TRBD2 (5 bases each). The CDR3 has 14 residues. The V end lost 7 bases, the J end lost 12 bases, and 23 bases lay between the germline ends. CDR1 is WSHSY, CDR2 SAAADI, per germline. CDR3 in DNA: TGCGCCAGCACGGATCCGGGACCTAAAAGCACTCAGTATTTT. This sequence encodes CASTDPGPKSTQYF.

On this clonotype itself: The junction departs from the called germline gene at one end, perhaps through a read error. The chain combines TRBV6-1 with TRBJ2-3, with a possible D match to TRBD2 (6 bases). The CDR3 contains 14 residues. The germline CDR1 and CDR2 sequences are MNHNS and SASEGT. As DNA, the CDR3 is TGTGCCAGCAAGGGACTGCTAAGCAAAGATACGCAGTATTTT. Protein: CASKGLLSKDTQYF.